This T cell receptor (beta chain) was sequenced in a study of blood T cell repertoires in COVID-19. Study-level information: Collection of acute and convalescent COVID-19 samples took place in the United States, Italy and Spain. T cells, B-cell-depleted T cells, or PBMCs supplied cDNA or gDNA.

Method: immunoSEQ multiplex PCR; TCRdb's copy keeps in-frame clones and lacks some. The top ten clones hold approximately 7.3% of a sample with 80,000 or so clones, roughly four fifths of them seen once. Germline V lookup: CDR1 ENHRY, CDR2 SYGVKD. This CDR3 contains 14 residues. The ends were cut back, 2 bases at V and 4 bases at J, with 9 bases in the middle. The clonotype was recovered from a human donor in a cohort sampled during active COVID-19. The gene calls are TRBV10-3 and TRBJ1-5, with D possibly TRBD1 on 5 matching bases. Specimen: peripheral blood. The CDR3 protein is CAISEGRGNQPQHF. CDR3 bases: TGTGCCATCAGTGAGGGACGGGGGAATCAGCCCCAGCATTTT.